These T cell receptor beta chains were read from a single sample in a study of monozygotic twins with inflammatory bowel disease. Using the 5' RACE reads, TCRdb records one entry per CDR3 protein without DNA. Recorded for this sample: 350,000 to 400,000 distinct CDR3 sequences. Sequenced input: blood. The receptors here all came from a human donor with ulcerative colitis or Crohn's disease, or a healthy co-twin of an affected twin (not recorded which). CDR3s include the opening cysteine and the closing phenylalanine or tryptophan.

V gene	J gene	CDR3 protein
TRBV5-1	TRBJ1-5	CASSLAASNQPQHF
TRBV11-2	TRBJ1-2	CASSPTRLGYTF
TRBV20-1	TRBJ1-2	CSARDSGFIMGLYGYTF
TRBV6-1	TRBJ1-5	CASSHLKQQPQHF
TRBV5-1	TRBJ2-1	CASAGAGGSSYNEQFF
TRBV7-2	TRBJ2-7	CASSLYDRLAYEQYF
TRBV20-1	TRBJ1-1	CSARAGTGVVVAFF
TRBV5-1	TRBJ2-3	CASSLEPLTDTQYF
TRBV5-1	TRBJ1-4	CASSVGQLGSANEKLFF
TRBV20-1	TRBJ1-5	CSARKQGGNQPQHF
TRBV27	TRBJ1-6	CASSVTKRARTNNSPLHF
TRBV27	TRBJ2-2	CASSLSRYTGELFF
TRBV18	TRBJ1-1	CASSPNAQTGDAFF
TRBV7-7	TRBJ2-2	CASRGTGNTGELFF
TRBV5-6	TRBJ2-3	CASSFLGPPGLDTQYF
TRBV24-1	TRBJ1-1	CATSDHLRAEAFF
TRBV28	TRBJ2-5	CASSLGQGVSEETQYF
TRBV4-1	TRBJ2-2	CASSQVSGQGAGELFF
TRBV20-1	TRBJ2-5	CSAVGDGKTQYF
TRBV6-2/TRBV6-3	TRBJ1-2	CASTNPVYGYTF
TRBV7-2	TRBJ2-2	CASSFGPTVTGELFF
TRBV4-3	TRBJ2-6	CASSHTTGTGANVLTF
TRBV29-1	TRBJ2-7	CSVGRDIYEQYF
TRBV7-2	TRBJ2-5	CASSLAFKRIQETQYF